These 26 T cell receptor beta chains came from one sample sequenced in a study of beta chain features in type 1 diabetes. TCRB transcripts that were expressed got sequenced, as all of the isolated RNA had been reverse transcribed. Using immunoSEQ multiplex PCR, the repertoire was profiled, and TCRdb retains in-frame clones only, with some absent. The sample comprises 450,000 or so clones, roughly an eighth of which are singletons, and less than 0.06% rests with the top ten. Sequencing was performed on naive CD4+ T cells from blood. Receptors were obtained from a woman aged 18-35 years in good health.

This clone was seen only a few times. The J gene is TRBJ2-1, the V gene TRBV6-5, with 9 nucleotides matching TRBD1. CDR3 length: 14 amino acids. Germline V gene lookup returns CDR1 MNHEY and CDR2 SVGAGI. V was clipped by 6 bases and J by 7 bases; unmatched bases: 7. The CDR3 sequence is CASRKTGGGNEQFF. CDR3 DNA: TGTGCCAGCAGAAAAACAGGGGGCGGGAATGAGCAGTTCTTC.

This clone was seen a handful of times. This chain connects TRBV5-1 to TRBJ2-3, with 7 nucleotides matching TRBD2. The V gene's germline CDR1 is SGHRS and CDR2 YFSETQ. Trimming removed 5 bases from V and 2 bases from J; junction bases left unmatched: 5. CDR3 size: 14 residues. In DNA form, the CDR3 reads TGCGCCAGCAGAATGGCGGGAGCCACAGATACGCAGTATTTT. Translated: CASRMAGATDTQYF.

This clone occurred once. V and J are TRBV11-2 and TRBJ1-6, with D uncertain. Germline CDR1 reads SGHAT; CDR2 reads FQNNGV. The CDR3 consists of 15 residues. V was trimmed by 0 bases and J by 7 bases, leaving 10 bases between them. In DNA form, the CDR3 reads TGTGCCAGCAGCTTAGAGGGAAGGGTGAATTCACCCCTCCACTTT. This codes for CASSLEGRVNSPLHF.

The V and J genes are TRBV7-9 and TRBJ1-2; D unresolved. V dropped 1 base and J dropped 5 bases, with 11 bases sitting between them. This CDR3 has 14 amino acids. In germline, CDR1 is SEHNR, CDR2 FQNEAQ (reference sequence). CDR3 residues: CASSLETARYGYTF. DNA for the CDR3: TGTGCCAGCAGCTTAGAGACCGCCAGATATGGCTACACCTTC.

This clone came up a few times. The chain carries TRBV29-1 and TRBJ1-2; possible D gene TRBD1, 5 bases. Germline V gene sequence: CDR1 SQVTM, CDR2 ANQGSEA. This CDR3 is 14 amino acids long. Trimming left V 4 bases short and J 3 bases short, with 15 bases between. In DNA, the CDR3 is TGCAGCGTTGGGGAGCGACAGTCCCACTATGGCTACACCTTC. Translated, it gives CSVGERQSHYGYTF.

Only a few counts were recorded for this clone. The chain joins TRBV11-3 to TRBJ1-1, with a tentative D call TRBD1 (6 bases). The length of the CDR3 is 13 residues. Trimming stripped 5 bases from V and 5 bases from J, with 12 bases between. CDR1 is SGHNT and CDR2 is YENEEA in the germline V gene. The CDR3, as DNA: TGTGCCAGCAGCGAGGGGGGCTCTACTGAAGCTTTCTTT. This codes for CASSEGGSTEAFF.

This clone came up a few times. This chain joins TRBV9 and TRBJ2-1; TRBD2 might be the D (5 bases). CDR1 SGDLS and CDR2 YYNGEE come from the germline V gene. The CDR3 is 15 amino acids. The V gene lost 4 bases and the J gene lost 5 bases, with 16 bases spanning the gap. The CDR3 region is CASSPQLGVNNEQFF. Here the CDR3 DNA reads TGTGCCAGCAGCCCCCAACTAGGCGTCAACAATGAGCAGTTCTTC.

The chain carries TRBV7-9 and TRBJ2-6; TRBD1 aligns across 7 bases. V dropped 5 bases and J dropped 4; count of bases not matched to a gene: 11. Germline CDR1 is SEHNR and CDR2 is FQNEAQ (reference sequence). The CDR3 has 17 amino acids. The CDR3 DNA follows: TGTGCCAGCAGCCCCGCGACCACAGGGGCCGGGGCCAACGTCCTGACTTTC. Amino acids: CASSPATTGAGANVLTF.

The chain joins TRBV15 to TRBJ2-1; possibly TRBD1 for D (5 bases). The CDR3 contains 21 residues. Germline CDR1 LNHNV, CDR2 YYDKDF (reference sequence). V lost 0 bases to trimming and J lost 0 bases, with 24 bases between them. CDR3 coding DNA: TGTGCCACCAGCAGAGATTCCTCCCGATCCAACAGGTTCTCCTCCTACAATGAGCAGTTCTTC. It specifies CATSRDSSRSNRFSSYNEQFF.

For this clone: Other DNA sequences in this specimen translate into the identical CDR3. The rearrangement links TRBV28 to TRBJ2-7, with TRBD1 as a possible D gene (5 bases). V was pared by 4 bases and J by 4 bases, with 8 bases between. Germline-derived CDR1 and CDR2 are MDHEN and SYDVKM. The CDR3 contains 12 residues. Here the CDR3 reads CASSSRVYEQYV. CDR3 DNA sequence: TGTGCCAGCAGTTCCAGGGTGTACGAGCAGTACGTC.

This clone was observed a handful of times. The chain carries TRBV27 and TRBJ2-1; no clear D gene. Trimming left V 5 bases short and J 9 bases short, with 11 bases between. Germline CDR1 MNHEY, CDR2 SMNVEV (reference sequence). This CDR3 has 12 amino acids. The CDR3 here is CASSPSTFEQFF. The CDR3 coding sequence is TGTGCCAGCAGTCCAAGTACATTTGAGCAGTTCTTC.

The rearrangement joins TRBV5-4 to TRBJ2-2, with D unclear. The CDR3 loop spans 14 amino acids. With 1 base removed from V and 2 bases from J, the gap between germline ends came to 6 bases. Per germline, CDR1 SGHNT and CDR2 YYREEE (reference sequence). For the CDR3, the DNA is TGTGCCAGCAGCTTGCGGGCAAACACCGGGGAGCTGTTTTTT. Protein product: CASSLRANTGELFF.

V and J are TRBV2 and TRBJ2-1; possible D gene TRBD2, 6 bases. Germline V gene data show CDR1 as SNHLY and CDR2 as FYNNEI. The V end lost 7 bases, the J end lost 8 bases, and 15 bases lay between the germline ends. The CDR3 is 13 residues long. The CDR3 here is CASIPASAHEQFF. CDR3 sequence (DNA): TGTGCCAGCATACCGGCTAGCGCTCATGAGCAGTTCTTC. Combining the CDR3 with reference TRBV2 and TRBJ2-1 gives the whole variable domain EPEVTQTPSHQVTQMGQEVILRCVPISNHLYFYWYRQILGQKVEFLVSFYNNEISEKSEIFDDQFSVERPDGSNFTLKIRSTKLEDSAMYFCASIPASAHEQFFGPGTRLTVL.

The table lists this clone with a few counts. The chain is built from TRBV5-1 and TRBJ2-5; D could derive from TRBD1 or TRBD2 (5 bases each). Between the trimmed V and J ends, which lost 4 bases and 1 base, there was a span of 14 bases. This CDR3 is built from 15 residues. Germline loops: CDR1 SGHRS, CDR2 YFSETQ. This chain's CDR3 is CASSPIPGTQETQYF. The DNA for the CDR3 is TGCGCCAGCAGCCCGATCCCGGGGACCCAAGAGACCCAGTACTTC. Filled out from reference TRBV5-1 and TRBJ2-5, the complete variable domain reads KAGVTQTPRYLIKTRGQQVTLSCSPISGHRSVSWYQQTPGQGLQFLFEYFSETQRNKGNFPGRFSGRQFSNSRSEMNVSTLELGDSALYLCASSPIPGTQETQYFGPGTRLLVL.

This clone was seen only a few times. The same CDR3 also results from other DNA sequences found in this sample. The chain carries TRBV29-1 and TRBJ2-6; D not resolved. There are 12 residues in the CDR3. V was trimmed by 6 bases and J by 4 bases, leaving 7 bases between them. Germline loops: CDR1 SQVTM, CDR2 ANQGSEA. The DNA for the CDR3 is TGCAGCGTACGGGCGGGGGCCAACGTCCTGACTTTC. Residues: CSVRAGANVLTF.

This chain joins TRBV2 and TRBJ1-4; D is perhaps TRBD1 (5 bases). The CDR3 covers 13 residues. Trimming left V 6 bases short and J 5 bases short, with 10 bases between. Germline values: CDR1 SNHLY, CDR2 FYNNEI. The CDR3 loop is CASSRAINEKLFF. CDR3 nucleotides: TGTGCCAGCAGCAGGGCAATCAATGAAAAACTGTTTTTT.

This clone has only a few counts. V is TRBV27 and J is TRBJ2-1; 8 bases line up with TRBD2. CDR1 and CDR2 (germline): MNHEY, SMNVEV (reference sequence). There are 14 residues in the CDR3. Trimming at V came to 3 bases and at J to 9 bases, leaving 7 bases not matched to a gene. CDR3 loop: CASSLASGYGEQFF. CDR3 coding DNA: TGTGCCAGCAGTTTGGCTAGCGGGTACGGTGAGCAGTTCTTC.

This chain uses TRBV7-3 with TRBJ2-5; TRBD1 might be the D (5 bases). The germline V gene has CDR1 SGHTA and CDR2 FQGTGA. This CDR3 contains 15 residues. Trimming pared 5 bases from V and 4 bases from J, leaving 17 bases between. The CDR3 DNA reads as TGTGCCAGCAGCACCCAGGGAAGACTCGGAGAGACCCAGTACTTC. This gives the protein CASSTQGRLGETQYF. Full variable domain (outside the CDR3, taken from reference TRBV7-3 and TRBJ2-5): GAGVSQTPSNKVTEKGKYVELRCDPISGHTALYWYRQSLGQGPEFLIYFQGTGAADDSGLPNDRFFAVRPEGSVSTLKIQRTERGDSAVYLCASSTQGRLGETQYFGPGTRLLVL.

This clone was detected a few times. The genes are TRBV30 and TRBJ1-2; the D gene is possibly TRBD1 (5 bases). Germline CDR1 is GTSNPN and CDR2 is SVGIG (reference sequence). Trimming took 3 bases from V and 9 from J, leaving 17 bases between them. This CDR3 region has 13 residues. As DNA, the CDR3 is TGTGCCTGGAGGGGGGTACCCGCGCTTCGCTACACCTTC. Translating gives CAWRGVPALRYTF.

This clone was recorded a few times. The rearrangement uses TRBV4-2 and TRBJ1-2; D call uncertain. The CDR3 length is 13 residues. Looked up from germline, CDR1 is LGHNA and CDR2 is YNFKEQ. V lost 0 bases and J lost 4, with 6 bases in between. CDR3 sequence: CASSQDTTYGYTF. The CDR3 DNA reads TGTGCCAGCAGCCAAGACACGACCTATGGCTACACCTTC.

V gene TRBV30 combines with J gene TRBJ2-7; no clear D. CDR3 length: 11 amino acids. Trimming took off 5 bases at V and 5 bases at J, with 10 bases between the two ends. The germline CDR1 and CDR2 sequences are GTSNPN and SVGIG (reference sequence). For the CDR3, the DNA is TGTGCCTGGCTCTGGTTGAACGAGCAGTACTTC. It specifies CAWLWLNEQYF.

The genes are TRBV18 and TRBJ1-2; tentatively, D is TRBD1 (5 bases). Germline V lookup: CDR1 KGHSH, CDR2 LQKENI. Trimming removed 2 bases from V and 5 bases from J, with 15 bases in between. The length of the CDR3 is 15 residues. This CDR3 reads CASSPTGGSRYGYTF. The CDR3, as DNA: TGTGCCAGCTCACCAACCGGGGGGAGTAGATATGGCTACACCTTC.

This rearrangement joins TRBV7-8 to TRBJ2-1; D perhaps matches TRBD2 (6 bases). CDR1 and CDR2 from the germline V gene are SGHVS and FQNEAQ. V was clipped by 0 bases and J by 0 bases, with 12 bases between them. The CDR3 extends over 17 amino acids. CDR3 amino acids: CASSLAFRGSSYNEQFF. The CDR3 region has the DNA TGTGCCAGCAGCTTAGCATTCCGGGGGAGCTCCTACAATGAGCAGTTCTTC.

The CDR3 DNA reads as TGTGCCAGCAGCCGGGACAGGGCTCAGCCCCAGCATTTT. It encodes CASSRDRAQPQHF. The chain employs TRBV7-9 and TRBJ1-5, with 9 bases lining up with TRBD1. V was clipped by 5 bases and J by 6 bases; unmatched bases: 2. CDR1 and CDR2 (germline): SEHNR, FQNEAQ (reference sequence). The CDR3 is 13 residues long.

V and J are TRBV6-5 and TRBJ2-5; possible D gene TRBD1, 6 bases. The CDR3 is 12 residues long. Germline V lookup: CDR1 MNHEY, CDR2 SVGAGI. Trimming took off 8 bases at V and 1 base at J, with 8 bases between the two ends. Here the CDR3 DNA reads TGTGCCAGCGCGGACAGCCAAGAGACCCAGTACTTC. Protein: CASADSQETQYF.

This chain links TRBV15 with TRBJ2-1; D remains unclear. The CDR3 consists of 15 residues. The V and J ends lost 0 bases and 4 bases respectively, with 10 bases between them. Per the germline V gene, CDR1 is LNHNV and CDR2 is YYDKDF (reference sequence). CDR3 coding DNA: TGTGCCACCAGCAGAGATGGAGCAGAATACAATGAGCAGTTCTTC. This codes for CATSRDGAEYNEQFF. Full variable domain (remainder filled in from reference TRBV15 and TRBJ2-1): DAMVIQNPRYQVTQFGKPVTLSCSQTLNHNVMYWYQQKSSQAPKLLFHYYDKDFNNEADTPDNFQSRRPNTSFCFLDIRSPGLGDTAMYLCATSRDGAEYNEQFFGPGTRLTVL.